A single sample is the source of the 23 T cell receptor beta chains below, sequenced in a study of Graves' ophthalmopathy and Graves' hyperthyroidism (dated by TCRdb to 2017 to 2018). Instrument used: Illumina HiSeq 2000. TCR beta CDR3 regions were amplified from RNA transcripts for repertoire sequencing. The first round was an RT-PCR using HTBI primers with the Qiagen OneStep RT-PCR kit, and this first round was followed by a second-round multiplex PCR, then size selection and purification. The public reads were reprocessed in TCRdb via fastp at Q25 and MiXCR, keeping in-frame beta chains. When rows share a CDR3 protein, they turn into one entry using the most common DNA and genes. For this sample there are some 170,000 distinct CDR3 sequences; roughly two fifths appear just once. The top ten constitute 7.5% to 10% of the sample. The sequencing input was peripheral blood. The receptors here all came from a young man with Graves' ophthalmopathy. Donor details come from another sample of the same person, matched by shared clones.

This clonotype was detected ten times or more. DNA of the CDR3: TGTGCCAGCACCCCAGCCCCTTATGGCTACACCTTC. Translating gives CASTPAPYGYTF. The J gene is TRBJ1-2, the V gene TRBV12-3 or TRBV12-4; D gene unclear. CDR3 length equals 12 residues. The V and J ends lost 7 bases and 5 bases respectively, with 11 bases between them.

This clonotype came up many times. V usage is TRBV12-3 or TRBV12-4 and J usage is TRBJ1-3; 12 nucleotides line up with TRBD1. V shed 3 bases and J 2 bases; nucleotides not matched to a gene: 5. The CDR3 is 17 amino acids. This CDR3 is CASSFSRDRGPGNTIYF. For the CDR3, the DNA is TGTGCCAGCAGTTTCTCCAGGGACAGGGGGCCTGGAAACACCATATATTTT.

Ten or more counts support this clonotype. The V and J genes are TRBV6-5 and TRBJ2-7, with D possibly matching TRBD1 (5 bases). There are 13 residues in the CDR3. With 0 bases removed from V and 3 bases from J, the gap between germline ends came to 6 bases. The germline V gene has CDR1 MNHEY and CDR2 SVGAGI. The CDR3 DNA follows: TGTGCCAGCAGTTACTCAGACAGCTACGAGCAGTACTTC. Protein product: CASSYSDSYEQYF.

This sequence joins TRBV6-1 and TRBJ2-5, with 8 positions matching TRBD1. Unmatched junction bases numbered 3, after V lost 10 bases and J lost 5 bases. The CDR3 runs to 11 residues. Germline CDR1 reads MNHNS; CDR2 reads SASEGT. The CDR3 DNA sequence: TGTGCCACCGACAGGGGTGAGACCCAGTACTTC. Its translation is CATDRGETQYF.

This clonotype was detected ten times or more. The J gene is TRBJ1-3, the V gene TRBV11-2; no definite D call. V lost 1 base and J lost 0, with 7 bases in between. The germline gives CDR1 SGHAT, CDR2 FQNNGV. CDR3 length equals 15 residues. Here the CDR3 DNA reads TGTGCCAGCAGCTTAGGAGGGAACTCTGGAAACACCATATATTTT. Translated, it gives CASSLGGNSGNTIYF.

This clonotype was picked up many times. This chain links TRBV5-1 with TRBJ1-6, with TRBD1 as a possible D gene (6 bases). Germline V CDR1 and CDR2: SGHRS, YFSETQ. V lost 4 bases, J lost 7 bases, and 15 bases lay in between. CDR3 length: 15 residues. The CDR3 nucleotides are TGCGCCAGCAGCCAGGCGGGCCAGGGGAATTCACCCCTCCACTTT. It yields the protein CASSQAGQGNSPLHF.

The chain recombines TRBV6-2 or TRBV6-3 with TRBJ2-7; 8 bases line up with TRBD2. The CDR3 length is 13 residues. The germline V gene encodes CDR1 MNHEY and CDR2 SVGEGT. V was pared by 7 bases and J by 6 bases, with 8 bases of the junction left unmatched. The CDR3 loop is CASNTGTRSEQYF. As DNA, the CDR3 is TGTGCCAGCAATACCGGGACTAGGAGCGAGCAGTACTTC.

This clonotype has at least ten counts. The chain employs TRBV6-2 or TRBV6-3 and TRBJ1-1; no clear D. Per the germline V gene, CDR1 is MNHEY and CDR2 is SVGEGT. CDR3 length: 13 residues. Between the trimmed V and J ends, which lost 5 bases and 3 bases, there was a span of 10 bases. The CDR3, as DNA: TGTGCCAGCAGTCCGGACTCATACACTGAAGCTTTCTTT. As protein: CASSPDSYTEAFF.

This chain connects TRBV11-2 to TRBJ2-2; 10 bases are shared with TRBD2. The CDR3 has 18 residues. Unmatched junction bases numbered 10, after V lost 1 base and J lost 5 bases. Germline CDR1 and CDR2: SGHAT and FQNNGV. In DNA, the CDR3 is TGTGCCAGCAGCTTAGGATTAAGCGGGAGGGCCGGGACCGGGGAGCTGTTTTTT. Amino acids: CASSLGLSGRAGTGELFF.

This rearrangement joins TRBV25-1 to TRBJ1-1, with TRBD1 as a possible D gene (6 bases). The CDR3 covers 14 residues. Trimming left V 4 bases short and J 6 bases short, with 15 bases between. CDR1 is MGHDK, CDR2 SYGVNS, per germline. In nucleotides, the CDR3 is TGTGCCAGCAGTGTGACAGGACTGTCTTCTGAAGCTTTCTTT. This gives the protein CASSVTGLSSEAFF.

This clonotype was recorded at least ten times. The chain links TRBV6-2 or TRBV6-3 to TRBJ2-7, with TRBD2 matching over 8 bases. The CDR3 is 15 amino acids. Germline CDR1 reads MNHEY; CDR2 reads SVGEGT. V shed 2 bases, J shed 6 bases, and the junction held 9 bases outside the gene matches. The CDR3 DNA follows: TGTGCCAGCAGTTACGGCGGGCCGGGGGGGAGCGAGCAGTACTTC. This sequence encodes CASSYGGPGGSEQYF.

The chain carries TRBV6-1 and TRBJ1-6, with 10 bases lining up with TRBD1. From germline, CDR1 is MNHNS and CDR2 SASEGT. The V and J ends lost 3 bases and 10 bases, in that order; junction bases with no gene match: 0. This CDR3 has 13 residues. CDR3 sequence (DNA): TGTGCCAGCAGTGAGACAGGGGGCTCACCCCTCCACTTT. This encodes CASSETGGSPLHF.

In this sample, this clonotype turned up many times. The chain joins TRBV6-5 to TRBJ1-2; D possibly corresponds to TRBD1 (6 bases). This CDR3 has 14 residues. CDR1 is MNHEY and CDR2 is SVGAGI in the germline V gene. The germline V and J ends were trimmed by 4 bases and 2 bases, with 11 bases remaining between them. CDR3 nucleotides: TGTGCCAGCAGTTCTACAACAGGGAACTATGGCTACACCTTC. It codes for CASSSTTGNYGYTF.

The table lists this clonotype with many counts. The chain uses TRBV7-8 and TRBJ2-7, with 8 bases lining up with TRBD2. V lost 3 bases to trimming and J lost 6 bases; unmatched junction nucleotides: 4. Germline values: CDR1 SGHVS, CDR2 FQNEAQ. CDR3 length: 13 residues. DNA for the CDR3: TGTGCCAGCAGCTTGCGGACTAGCAGCGAGCAGTACTTC. It is translated as CASSLRTSSEQYF.

This clonotype was seen at least ten times. The gene calls are TRBV30 and TRBJ1-1; the D is unclear. This CDR3 has 13 amino acids. Germline CDR1 GTSNPN, CDR2 SVGIG (reference sequence). V lost 4 bases, J lost 3 bases, and 12 bases lay in between. This CDR3 reads CAWNFEGYTEAFF. The DNA of the CDR3 is TGTGCCTGGAATTTCGAGGGATACACTGAAGCTTTCTTT.

This clonotype was observed at least ten times. The genes are TRBV18 and TRBJ2-5, with TRBD2 matching 14 bases. Germline-derived CDR1 and CDR2 are KGHSH and LQKENI. This CDR3 has 18 amino acids. The V gene end was trimmed by 6 bases and the J gene end by 5 bases; junction bases not matched to a gene: 14. In DNA form, the CDR3 reads TGTGCCAGCTCGCCAACCGGGACTAGCGGGAGACGACGGGAGACCCAGTACTTC. This gives the protein CASSPTGTSGRRRETQYF.

This clonotype was found many times. The chain is built from TRBV5-5 and TRBJ2-5, with a tentative D call TRBD2 (5 bases). The CDR3 is 14 amino acids. Germline CDR1 SGHKS, CDR2 YYEKEE (reference sequence). Trimming stripped 0 bases from V and 4 bases from J, with 10 bases between. CDR3 DNA: TGTGCCAGCAGCTTGGCCCTGAGGGTAGAGACCCAGTACTTC. Protein: CASSLALRVETQYF. Complete variable domain (other parts from reference TRBV5-5 and TRBJ2-5): DAGVTQSPTHLIKTRGQQVTLRCSPISGHKSVSWYQQVLGQGPQFIFQYYEKEERGRGNFPDRFSARQFPNYSSELNVNALLLGDSALYLCASSLALRVETQYFGPGTRLLVL.

This clonotype was seen a single time. For the CDR3, the DNA is TGTGCCAGCAGCCGGGAGGGCAATCAGCCCCAGCATTTT. Protein sequence: CASSREGNQPQHF. The chain combines TRBV2 with TRBJ1-5; D not resolved. The V end was cut by 6 bases, the J end by 2 bases, with 8 bases between. The CDR3 spans 13 residues. Per germline, CDR1 SNHLY and CDR2 FYNNEI.

V gene TRBV6-2 or TRBV6-3 combines with J gene TRBJ1-1; D unresolved. The V and J ends lost 2 bases and 5 bases respectively, with 12 bases between them. Germline CDR1 MNHEY, CDR2 SVGEGT. The CDR3 consists of 14 residues. The CDR3 region has the DNA TGTGCCAGCAGTTACCTGGGGTCTATGACTGAAGCTTTCTTT. Protein sequence: CASSYLGSMTEAFF.

This sequence joins TRBV2 and TRBJ1-5; a weak D match, TRBD1 (5 bases). V dropped 6 bases and J dropped 7 bases, with 16 bases sitting between them. This CDR3 is 14 amino acids long. Germline V gene sequence: CDR1 SNHLY, CDR2 FYNNEI. DNA for the CDR3: TGTGCCAGCAGCGGGGCCAAAGAGATACAGCCCCAGCATTTT. Its protein is CASSGAKEIQPQHF.

This clonotype occurred many times. This chain uses TRBV28 with TRBJ1-5; D is ambiguous. The germline CDR1 and CDR2 sequences are MDHEN and SYDVKM. V dropped 2 bases and J dropped 4 bases, with 3 bases sitting between them. The CDR3 covers 12 residues. The CDR3 protein is CASSLENQPQHF. The CDR3, as DNA: TGTGCCAGCAGTTTAGAGAATCAGCCCCAGCATTTT.

V and J are TRBV12-3 or TRBV12-4 and TRBJ1-2; D gene ambiguous. The CDR3 runs to 11 residues. The V end lost 5 bases, the J end lost 5 bases, and 6 bases lay between the germline ends. The CDR3 loop reads CASSRLYGYTF. CDR3 bases: TGTGCCAGCAGTCGCCTTTATGGCTACACCTTC.

The sample holds many counts of this clonotype. This rearrangement joins TRBV6-1 to TRBJ2-6; TRBD2 might be the D (5 bases). Deletions cut 1 base from V and 2 bases from J, with 9 bases between. Looked up from germline, CDR1 is MNHNS and CDR2 is SASEGT. The CDR3 sequence is 16 residues long. The CDR3 DNA reads TGTGCCAGCAGTGAAGGTCCGGGGACTGGGGCCAACGTCCTGACTTTC. Protein sequence: CASSEGPGTGANVLTF.